This is a list of T cell receptor beta chains from one sample in a study of regulatory T cells in long-lasting Graves disease. MiXCR, applied by TCRdb to the multiplex PCR reads, yields one record per CDR3 protein. The sample has about 400,000 distinct CDR3 sequences; around 15% are singletons. This same sample was also part of a study on T cells in Graves' hyperthyroidism and ophthalmopathy.

Sequenced here: peripheral blood mononuclear cells (PBMCs), sampled at new diagnosis, from a patient treated with antithyroid drugs. The receptors originated from a young woman with Graves disease. The CDR3 runs from the conserved cysteine through the conserved F or W. Fields, in order: V gene, J gene, D gene, clone size, CDR3 protein, CDR3 DNA. The D gene is left open where the match is weak. Clone size is shown for a subset of rows, as once, few, many or a class of expanded clone.

V gene: TRBV3-1; J gene: TRBJ2-1; D gene: TRBD2; clone size: many; CDR3 protein: CASSQGLAGGNEQFF; CDR3 DNA: TGTGCCAGCAGCCAAGGACTAGCGGGAGGGAATGAGCAGTTCTTC
V gene: TRBV6-2/TRBV6-3; J gene: TRBJ2-2; D gene: .; clone size: .; CDR3 protein: CASKEDDRSNTGELFF; CDR3 DNA: TGTGCCAGCAAAGAGGATGACAGGTCGAACACCGGGGAGCTGTTTTTT
V gene: TRBV20-1; J gene: TRBJ1-6; D gene: TRBD1; clone size: many; CDR3 protein: CSARDLRDRANSPLHF; CDR3 DNA: TGCAGTGCTAGAGATCTAAGGGACAGGGCTAATTCACCCCTCCACTTT
V gene: TRBV18; J gene: TRBJ2-1; D gene: .; clone size: few; CDR3 protein: CASSQGAGRSYNEQFF; CDR3 DNA: TGTGCCAGCTCACAGGGAGCTGGGAGATCCTACAATGAGCAGTTCTTC
V gene: TRBV7-2; J gene: TRBJ1-2; D gene: TRBD1; clone size: many; CDR3 protein: CASSLATGAGGYTF; CDR3 DNA: TGTGCCAGCAGCTTAGCGACAGGGGCAGGCGGCTACACCTTC
V gene: TRBV29-1; J gene: TRBJ2-3; D gene: TRBD2; clone size: many; CDR3 protein: CSVPGLALTDTQYF; CDR3 DNA: TGCAGCGTTCCGGGACTAGCGCTCACAGATACGCAGTATTTT
V gene: TRBV12-5; J gene: TRBJ2-7; D gene: .; clone size: many; CDR3 protein: CASGLLGQRTYEQYF; CDR3 DNA: TGTGCTAGTGGTTTGCTCGGACAGAGGACCTACGAGCAGTACTTC
V gene: TRBV2; J gene: TRBJ1-4; D gene: .; clone size: many; CDR3 protein: CASSADSVGGKLFF; CDR3 DNA: TGTGCCAGCAGTGCCGACAGTGTCGGGGGGAAACTGTTTTTT
V gene: TRBV5-1; J gene: TRBJ2-3; D gene: .; clone size: many; CDR3 protein: CASSLDGVPSTDTQYF; CDR3 DNA: TGTGCCAGCAGCTTGGACGGGGTCCCGAGCACAGATACGCAGTATTTT
V gene: TRBV3-1; J gene: TRBJ1-6; D gene: TRBD1; clone size: many; CDR3 protein: CASSPGQSNSPLHF; CDR3 DNA: TGTGCCAGCAGCCCGGGACAGAGTAATTCACCCCTCCACTTT
V gene: TRBV28; J gene: TRBJ2-2; D gene: TRBD1; clone size: many; CDR3 protein: CASSTRTGGSTGELFF; CDR3 DNA: TGTGCCAGCTCTACCCGGACAGGGGGCTCAACCGGGGAGCTGTTTTTT
V gene: TRBV20-1; J gene: TRBJ1-4; D gene: .; clone size: many; CDR3 protein: CSARGAETNEKLFF; CDR3 DNA: TGCAGTGCTAGGGGGGCAGAGACTAATGAAAAACTGTTTTTT
V gene: TRBV6-1; J gene: TRBJ2-1; D gene: TRBD2; clone size: few; CDR3 protein: CASSILAGLRHEQFF; CDR3 DNA: TGTGCCAGCAGTATACTAGCGGGGCTACGTCATGAGCAGTTCTTC
V gene: TRBV6-2/TRBV6-3; J gene: TRBJ2-3; D gene: .; clone size: once; CDR3 protein: CASSWPRRGKTDTDTQYF; CDR3 DNA: TGTGCCAGCAGTTGGCCGAGGAGGGGCAAAACAGACACAGATACGCAGTATTTT
V gene: TRBV7-8; J gene: TRBJ1-2; D gene: TRBD1; clone size: few; CDR3 protein: CASSLRTGDGYTF; CDR3 DNA: TGTGCCAGCAGCCTTCGGACAGGGGATGGCTACACCTTC
V gene: TRBV4-2; J gene: TRBJ2-5; D gene: TRBD2; clone size: .; CDR3 protein: CASSQDFTSGEYGTQYF; CDR3 DNA: TGTGCCAGCAGCCAAGATTTCACTAGCGGGGAGTACGGGACCCAGTACTTC
V gene: TRBV7-6; J gene: TRBJ2-2; D gene: TRBD2; clone size: .; CDR3 protein: CASSQHAGTSGSNLGGELFF; CDR3 DNA: TGTGCCAGCAGCCAACACGCCGGGACTAGCGGGAGTAATTTGGGCGGGGAGCTGTTTTTT
V gene: TRBV20-1; J gene: TRBJ2-4; D gene: .; clone size: few; CDR3 protein: CSARDLRLQAENIQYF; CDR3 DNA: TGCAGTGCTAGAGATCTAAGGTTGCAGGCCGAAAACATTCAGTACTTC
V gene: TRBV5-1; J gene: TRBJ2-6; D gene: .; clone size: many; CDR3 protein: CASRGQGLSKGAGGANVLTF; CDR3 DNA: TGCGCCAGCAGAGGACAGGGCCTCTCTAAAGGAGCGGGGGGGGCCAACGTCCTGACTTTC
V gene: TRBV6-2/TRBV6-3; J gene: TRBJ2-7; D gene: TRBD1; clone size: few; CDR3 protein: CASSEVRGLREQYF; CDR3 DNA: TGTGCCAGCAGTGAAGTCAGGGGGCTTCGCGAGCAGTACTTC
V gene: TRBV5-6; J gene: TRBJ2-1; D gene: .; clone size: .; CDR3 protein: CASSQYQGAGYTEQFF; CDR3 DNA: TGTGCCAGCAGCCAGTACCAGGGAGCTGGTTACACTGAGCAGTTCTTC
V gene: TRBV19; J gene: TRBJ1-5; D gene: TRBD1; clone size: .; CDR3 protein: CASTPRDREFTGQPQHF; CDR3 DNA: TGTGCCAGTACCCCCAGGGACAGGGAATTCACGGGGCAGCCCCAGCATTTT
V gene: TRBV7-3; J gene: TRBJ2-7; D gene: TRBD1; clone size: many; CDR3 protein: CASSRLGQGYEQYF; CDR3 DNA: TGTGCCAGCAGCCGATTGGGACAGGGCTACGAGCAGTACTTC
V gene: TRBV2; J gene: TRBJ2-3; D gene: TRBD2; clone size: many; CDR3 protein: CASSELSSGRLPDTQYF; CDR3 DNA: TGTGCCAGCAGTGAATTGTCTAGCGGGAGGCTTCCAGATACGCAGTATTTT
V gene: TRBV16; J gene: TRBJ1-4; D gene: TRBD1; clone size: .; CDR3 protein: CASTSGTDNEKLFF; CDR3 DNA: TGTGCCAGCACCTCCGGGACAGATAATGAAAAACTGTTTTTT
V gene: TRBV6-4; J gene: TRBJ2-3; D gene: TRBD2; clone size: .; CDR3 protein: CASSDSPSGRSQDTQYF; CDR3 DNA: TGTGCCAGCAGTGACTCTCCTAGCGGGAGATCTCAAGATACGCAGTATTTT
V gene: TRBV12-3/TRBV12-4; J gene: TRBJ1-2; D gene: .; clone size: many; CDR3 protein: CASSHETPWYGYTF; CDR3 DNA: TGTGCCAGCAGTCACGAGACCCCGTGGTATGGCTACACCTTC
V gene: TRBV5-4; J gene: TRBJ1-1; D gene: .; clone size: many; CDR3 protein: CASRREDNTEAFF; CDR3 DNA: TGTGCCAGCAGGCGAGAAGACAACACTGAAGCTTTCTTT
V gene: TRBV30; J gene: TRBJ2-7; D gene: TRBD1; clone size: many; CDR3 protein: CAWSGTSDRGLWEQYF; CDR3 DNA: TGTGCCTGGAGTGGTACGTCGGACAGGGGATTGTGGGAGCAGTACTTC
V gene: TRBV5-1; J gene: TRBJ2-5; D gene: TRBD2; clone size: .; CDR3 protein: CASSLGAGGYQEAQYF; CDR3 DNA: TGCGCCAGCAGCTTGGGCGCGGGGGGGTACCAAGAGGCCCAGTACTTC
V gene: TRBV2; J gene: TRBJ1-4; D gene: .; clone size: many; CDR3 protein: CASSDSTGPNEKLFF; CDR3 DNA: TGTGCCAGCAGTGATTCCACAGGGCCTAATGAAAAACTGTTTTTT
V gene: TRBV9; J gene: TRBJ2-2; D gene: TRBD2; clone size: few; CDR3 protein: CASSPTSGSKNRELFF; CDR3 DNA: TGTGCCAGCAGCCCTACTAGCGGGAGTAAGAACAGGGAGCTGTTTTTT
V gene: TRBV12-3/TRBV12-4; J gene: TRBJ1-3; D gene: .; clone size: .; CDR3 protein: CASSFWGAYGNTIYF; CDR3 DNA: TGTGCCAGCTCCTTTTGGGGGGCTTATGGAAACACCATATATTTT
V gene: TRBV6-1; J gene: TRBJ2-5; D gene: TRBD1; clone size: .; CDR3 protein: CASSLPGQAETQYF; CDR3 DNA: TGTGCCAGCTCCCTCCCGGGACAGGCTGAGACCCAGTACTTC
V gene: TRBV27; J gene: TRBJ2-7; D gene: .; clone size: many; CDR3 protein: CASSLRSVHPEQYF; CDR3 DNA: TGTGCCAGCAGTTTGCGCTCCGTTCACCCTGAGCAGTACTTC
V gene: TRBV5-5; J gene: TRBJ2-7; D gene: .; clone size: .; CDR3 protein: CASSLAAGRREQYF; CDR3 DNA: TGTGCCAGCAGCTTGGCCGCGGGGCGGCGGGAGCAGTACTTC
V gene: TRBV19; J gene: TRBJ2-5; D gene: TRBD2; clone size: .; CDR3 protein: CASSASGGLQETQYF; CDR3 DNA: TGTGCCAGTAGTGCCAGCGGGGGACTCCAAGAGACCCAGTACTTC
V gene: TRBV30; J gene: TRBJ2-2; D gene: .; clone size: many; CDR3 protein: CAWSVLQGRLTLLNTGELFF; CDR3 DNA: TGTGCCTGGAGTGTATTGCAGGGGCGACTCACGTTACTGAACACCGGGGAGCTGTTTTTT
V gene: TRBV29-1; J gene: TRBJ2-7; D gene: TRBD1; clone size: .; CDR3 protein: CSVRRTGDLGEQYF; CDR3 DNA: TGCAGCGTGAGGAGGACAGGGGACTTGGGGGAGCAGTACTTC
V gene: TRBV27; J gene: TRBJ1-2; D gene: .; clone size: .; CDR3 protein: CASSLSGAVGYTF; CDR3 DNA: TGTGCCAGCAGTTTATCAGGGGCGGTTGGCTACACCTTC
V gene: TRBV20-1; J gene: TRBJ2-3; D gene: TRBD2; clone size: many; CDR3 protein: CSASRTSGTDTQYF; CDR3 DNA: TGCAGTGCTTCAAGGACTAGCGGGACGGATACGCAGTATTTT
V gene: TRBV4-1; J gene: TRBJ2-5; D gene: TRBD2; clone size: .; CDR3 protein: CASSQGPSGDPRETQYF; CDR3 DNA: TGCGCCAGCAGCCAAGGTCCTAGCGGGGACCCTCGAGAGACCCAGTACTTC
V gene: TRBV5-1; J gene: TRBJ1-6; D gene: TRBD1; clone size: few; CDR3 protein: CASSRQGAGDNSPLHF; CDR3 DNA: TGCGCCAGCAGCCGACAGGGGGCGGGAGATAATTCACCCCTCCACTTT
V gene: TRBV7-9; J gene: TRBJ2-1; D gene: TRBD1; clone size: many; CDR3 protein: CASSSGQGYNEQFF; CDR3 DNA: TGTGCCAGCAGTTCCGGACAGGGCTACAATGAGCAGTTCTTC
V gene: TRBV5-6; J gene: TRBJ2-1; D gene: TRBD2; clone size: many; CDR3 protein: CASSLVTSGRLNNEQFF; CDR3 DNA: TGTGCCAGCAGCTTAGTCACTAGCGGGAGGTTGAACAATGAGCAGTTCTTC
V gene: TRBV5-1; J gene: TRBJ2-1; D gene: .; clone size: .; CDR3 protein: CASSSGPLGNGYNEQFF; CDR3 DNA: TGCGCCAGCAGCTCAGGCCCCCTCGGCAATGGTTACAATGAGCAGTTCTTC
V gene: TRBV27; J gene: TRBJ1-2; D gene: .; clone size: .; CDR3 protein: CASSPRVGGYTF; CDR3 DNA: TGTGCCAGCAGTCCCAGGGTGGGTGGCTACACCTTC